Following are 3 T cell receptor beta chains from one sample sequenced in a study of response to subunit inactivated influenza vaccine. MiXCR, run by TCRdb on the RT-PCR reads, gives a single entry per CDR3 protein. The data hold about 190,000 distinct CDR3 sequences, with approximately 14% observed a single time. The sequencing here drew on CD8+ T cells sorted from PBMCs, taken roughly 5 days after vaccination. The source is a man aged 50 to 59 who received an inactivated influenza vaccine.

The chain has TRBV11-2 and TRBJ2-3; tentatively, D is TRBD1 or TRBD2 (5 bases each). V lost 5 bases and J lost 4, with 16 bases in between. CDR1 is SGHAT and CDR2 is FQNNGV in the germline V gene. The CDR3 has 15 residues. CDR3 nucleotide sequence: TGTGCCAGCAGCCCCGGGACCGCGATCCCAGATACGCAGTATTTT. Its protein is CASSPGTAIPDTQYF.

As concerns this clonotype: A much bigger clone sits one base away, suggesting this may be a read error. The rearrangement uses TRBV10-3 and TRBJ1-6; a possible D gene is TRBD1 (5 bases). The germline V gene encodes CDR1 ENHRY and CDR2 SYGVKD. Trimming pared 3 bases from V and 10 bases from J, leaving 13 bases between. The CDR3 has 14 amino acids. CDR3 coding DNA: TGTGCCATCAGTGACAGGGAATCGGAATCACCCCTCCACTTT. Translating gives CAISDRESESPLHF.

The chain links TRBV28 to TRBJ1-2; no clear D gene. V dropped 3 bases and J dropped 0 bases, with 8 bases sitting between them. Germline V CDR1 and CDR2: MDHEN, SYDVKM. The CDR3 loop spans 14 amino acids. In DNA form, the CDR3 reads TGTGCCAGCAGTTTTGTGGAAGCTAACTATGGCTACACCTTC. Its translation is CASSFVEANYGYTF.